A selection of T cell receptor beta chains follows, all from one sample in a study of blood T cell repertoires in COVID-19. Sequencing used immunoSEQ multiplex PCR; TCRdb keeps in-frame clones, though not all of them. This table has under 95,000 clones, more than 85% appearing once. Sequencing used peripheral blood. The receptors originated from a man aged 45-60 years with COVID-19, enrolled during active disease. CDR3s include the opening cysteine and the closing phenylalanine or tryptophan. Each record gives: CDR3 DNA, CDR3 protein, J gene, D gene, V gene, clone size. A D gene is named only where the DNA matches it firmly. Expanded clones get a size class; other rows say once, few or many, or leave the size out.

TGTGCCAGCAGCTCCCTCGGTGGGGGGTCCCGAGAAAAACTGTTTTTT CASSSLGGGSREKLFF TRBJ1-4 NA TRBV7-6 NA
TGTGCCAGCACCCAGGCGGAGGGCGGGTACAATGAGCAGTTCTTC CASTQAEGGYNEQFF TRBJ2-1 NA TRBV6-5 NA
TGCGCCAGCAGCTTGGCCGGCCAGGGGAGCGAGACCCAGTACTTC CASSLAGQGSETQYF TRBJ2-5 NA TRBV5-1 NA
TGTGCCAGCAGCTTCGGGAGTGGGTACGAGCAGTACTTC CASSFGSGYEQYF TRBJ2-7 NA TRBV5-4 once
TGTGCCAGTAGTGCGGACAGACCCAATCAGCCCCAGCATTTT CASSADRPNQPQHF TRBJ1-5 NA TRBV19 NA
TGTGCCAGCAGGGAGGGTTCGGGCACTGAAGCTTTCTTT CASREGSGTEAFF TRBJ1-1 NA TRBV6-5 NA
TGTGCCAGCAGTTTAGAAGCGCGATCGTCCTTT CASSLEARSSF TRBJ2-3 NA TRBV12-3/TRBV12-4 NA
TGCGCCAGCAGCTTGACGGAAGGGGTCAATCAGCCCCAGCATTTT CASSLTEGVNQPQHF TRBJ1-5 NA TRBV5-1 NA
TGTGCCAGCAGTAAGACTAGCGGGGGTTCCTACGAGCAGTACTTC CASSKTSGGSYEQYF TRBJ2-7 TRBD2 TRBV6-5 NA
TGTGCCAGTAGGCAGGGAGAGACCCAGTACTTC CASRQGETQYF TRBJ2-5 NA TRBV19 NA
TGTGCCAGTAGCCCACGGACAGGGGCCTCCTACGAGCAGTACTTC CASSPRTGASYEQYF TRBJ2-7 TRBD1 TRBV19 NA
TGTGCCAGCAGCTCCGCGGCGGGGGGAGATACGCAGTATTTT CASSSAAGGDTQYF TRBJ2-3 TRBD2 TRBV7-3 NA
TGTGCCAGTACCAACTTAGCGGTACAAGAGACCCAGTACTTC CASTNLAVQETQYF TRBJ2-5 NA TRBV6-5 NA
TGTGCCTGGAGTGGGCTAGCGGGAGGTACGGGTACGCAGTATTTT CAWSGLAGGTGTQYF TRBJ2-3 TRBD2 TRBV30 NA
TGTGCCACCAGTCCTAACCCGCAGGGGGCGATGATAGAGACCCAGTACTTC CATSPNPQGAMIETQYF TRBJ2-5 TRBD1 TRBV24-1 NA
TGTGCCAGTAGTATTAGGAGGGGAATTTCGTCCGGGGAGCTGTTTTTT CASSIRRGISSGELFF TRBJ2-2 NA TRBV19 once
TGTGCCAGCATCCCGCGGACAGGGGCCCTCTATGGCTACACCTTC CASIPRTGALYGYTF TRBJ1-2 TRBD1 TRBV6-5 NA
TGTGCCAGCAGCCTTGCCGGGAGGGCCGGGAAGAGTACGCAGTATTTT CASSLAGRAGKSTQYF TRBJ2-3 TRBD2 TRBV5-4 once
TGCGCCAGCAGCTTGGGGGGAGCGGCGGGACCCTACAATGAGCAGTTCTTC CASSLGGAAGPYNEQFF TRBJ2-1 NA TRBV5-1 once
TGTGCCAGCACCGCAGGAGGCTACGAGCAGTACTTC CASTAGGYEQYF TRBJ2-7 NA TRBV12-3/TRBV12-4 NA
TGTGCCAGCAGCCCAAGTCGGGAGGGGGGGCGCGGAACCACCCCCTTT CASSPSREGGRGTTPF TRBJ1-1 NA TRBV7-9 NA
TGTGCCAGCAGTTACACAGGGACTGGGGCCAACGTCCTGACTTTC CASSYTGTGANVLTF TRBJ2-6 NA TRBV6-2/TRBV6-3 once
TGTGCCAGCAGTCGGGCTTCGGGAGGGCCGAACAATGAGCAGTTCTTC CASSRASGGPNNEQFF TRBJ2-1 TRBD2 TRBV28 NA
TGCGCCAGCAGCCGGACAGGGGGGAGCAATCAGCCCCAGCATTTT CASSRTGGSNQPQHF TRBJ1-5 TRBD1 TRBV5-1 NA
TGTGCCAGCACTCCGGGACAATTCTATAATTCACCCCTCCACTTT CASTPGQFYNSPLHF TRBJ1-6 NA TRBV28 once
TGTGCCAGTAGTATATTGGGACTAGCGGGAGTCGGGTACACCGGGGAGCTGTTTTTT CASSILGLAGVGYTGELFF TRBJ2-2 TRBD2 TRBV19 NA
TGTGCCAGCAGTTCAGCGGGAGAAGATACGCAGTATTTT CASSSAGEDTQYF TRBJ2-3 TRBD2 TRBV6-5 NA
TGTGCCAGCAGCCTCGGGACAGGGAGTGGAGCTTTCTTT CASSLGTGSGAFF TRBJ1-1 TRBD1 TRBV13 NA
TGTGCCAGTAGGGGCGGGCTGGAAGTCTCCTACGAGCAGTACTTC CASRGGLEVSYEQYF TRBJ2-7 NA TRBV19 NA
TGTGCCAGCAGCGGAAAGACAGGGGTTGGAAACACCATATATTTT CASSGKTGVGNTIYF TRBJ1-3 TRBD1 TRBV7-2 NA